This record looks at one T cell receptor beta chain sequence and its context. PCR was performed using 60 Vbeta and 13 Jbeta primers. Produced via immunoSEQ multiplex PCR; TCRdb's table is partial and in-frame only. The data hold 250,000 to 350,000 clones, with about nine tenths observed a single time. The germline V and J ends were trimmed by 4 bases and 5 bases, with 12 bases remaining between them. Germline V gene sequence: CDR1 MGHRA, CDR2 YSYEKL. CDR3 size: 13 residues. This sample was taken from a study of cytomegalovirus exposure and HLA in healthy donors. The V gene is TRBV4-1, the J gene TRBJ2-7; TRBD2 is a possible D gene (5 bases). This receptor was obtained from a middle-aged man in good health and CMV-seropositive. Sequenced material: PBMCs. The CDR3 spells CASSLRAGNEQYF. CDR3 sequence (DNA): TGCGCCAGCAGCCTCCGTGCGGGTAACGAGCAGTACTTC.